The clone carrying this T cell receptor (beta chain) is classed as medium-sized. The antigen is unknown. Amplified TCR beta CDR3 regions were obtained using RNA transcripts as template. RT-PCR was first run with HTBI primers, then multiplex PCR in a second round. TCRdb independently ran MiXCR on the multiplex PCR reads; one entry per CDR3 protein. Of under 350,000 distinct CDR3 sequences in the sample, about a sixth are singletons; the top ten hold 12%. V shed 5 bases and J 9 bases; nucleotides not matched to a gene: 14. This CDR3 has 15 residues. The germline V gene encodes CDR1 MNHEY and CDR2 SVGAGI. The record originates from a study of Graves' ophthalmopathy and Graves' hyperthyroidism. General study findings and limits: Among expanded thyroid clonotypes above 0.001 frequency, most also occurred in blood.

The genes are TRBV6-5 and TRBJ2-7, with 9 bases aligning to TRBD1. The sample was peripheral blood. The receptor's source is an adult man with Graves' ophthalmopathy. The CDR3 DNA reads as TGTGCCAGCAGTCCCGGGACAGGGCCATGGCTCGCGCAGTACTTC. Translation gives CASSPGTGPWLAQYF.